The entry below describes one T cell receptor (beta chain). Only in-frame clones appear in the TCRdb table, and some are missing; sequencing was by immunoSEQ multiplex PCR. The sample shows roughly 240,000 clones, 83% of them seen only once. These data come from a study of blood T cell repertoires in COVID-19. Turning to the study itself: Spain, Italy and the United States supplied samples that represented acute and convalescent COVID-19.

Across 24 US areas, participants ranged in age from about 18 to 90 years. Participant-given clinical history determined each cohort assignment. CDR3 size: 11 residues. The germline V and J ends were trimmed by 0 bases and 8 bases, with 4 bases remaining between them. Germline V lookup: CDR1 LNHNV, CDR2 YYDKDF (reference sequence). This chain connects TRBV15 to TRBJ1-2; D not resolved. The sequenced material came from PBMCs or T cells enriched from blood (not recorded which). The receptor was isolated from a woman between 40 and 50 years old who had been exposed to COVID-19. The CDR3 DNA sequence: TGTGCCACCAGCAGAGATCGGGGCTACACCTTC. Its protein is CATSRDRGYTF. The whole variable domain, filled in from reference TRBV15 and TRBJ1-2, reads DAMVIQNPRYQVTQFGKPVTLSCSQTLNHNVMYWYQQKSSQAPKLLFHYYDKDFNNEADTPDNFQSRRPNTSFCFLDIRSPGLGDTAMYLCATSRDRGYTFGSGTRLTVV.